This TCR beta chain originates from a study of long-term antiretroviral therapy in people with HIV. As for the study in general: It was about a decade after the earliest samples that the 2015 immediate-ART recommendation appeared. Broader study findings: Increased diversity was seen after ART, yet it remained lower than in transplant donor controls.

The libraries were made with immunoSEQ v3.0 at survey level. Profiled with immunoSEQ multiplex PCR; TCRdb holds only in-frame clones, not every one. The sample holds 20,000 to 30,000 clones; approximately 80% are singletons and the top ten take around 2%. For this clone: Its antigen is as yet unknown.

Every specimen held between about 1-10 million cryopreserved PBMC. These were thawed and washed before DNA extraction. This CDR3 is built from 15 residues. Trimming cost V 4 bases and J 2 bases; bases outside gene matches: 7. CDR1 SGHKS and CDR2 YYEKEE come from the germline V gene (reference sequence). The genes are TRBV5-5 and TRBJ2-7; 9 bases align to TRBD2. The source of this sequence is a man in his fifties with HIV. The sample consisted of unsorted PBMCs, taken 3 years after starting antiretroviral therapy. The CDR3 DNA reads TGTGCCAGCAGCCTGGCGGGGGGGGGACCCTACGAGCAGTACTTC. Translating it yields CASSLAGGGPYEQYF.